This T cell receptor (beta chain) was identified during a study of shared clonotypes between healthy human individuals. Study results and caveats: Clonotypes shared by all four donors outscored non-shared clonotypes in generation probability. Even with large depth, rarefaction showed that sorted-subset sequencing was incomplete. In several donors, around 5% of naive CD4 clonotypes appeared in common.

V lost 6 bases and J lost 3, with 14 bases in between. Germline values: CDR1 MNHEY, CDR2 SMNVEV (reference sequence). There are 15 residues in the CDR3. Here immunoSEQ multiplex PCR was the method, and the copy in TCRdb shows in-frame clones only, minus some. The sample includes approximately 2.5 million clones, over 85% of them seen just once. Comments on this clone: Its antigen is as yet unknown.

CD4+ cells were split into CD45RA+ naive and CD45RA-negative memory subsets. The rearrangement joins TRBV27 to TRBJ1-4; D is undetermined. The receptor's source is a man younger than 30 in good health. Sequencing input: naive CD4+ T cells sorted from blood. As to subset: CD45RA+ positively selected. CDR3 in DNA: TGTGCCAGCAGAAAAAGGTGGGATTCTAATGAAAAACTGTTTTTT. Translated, it gives CASRKRWDSNEKLFF.